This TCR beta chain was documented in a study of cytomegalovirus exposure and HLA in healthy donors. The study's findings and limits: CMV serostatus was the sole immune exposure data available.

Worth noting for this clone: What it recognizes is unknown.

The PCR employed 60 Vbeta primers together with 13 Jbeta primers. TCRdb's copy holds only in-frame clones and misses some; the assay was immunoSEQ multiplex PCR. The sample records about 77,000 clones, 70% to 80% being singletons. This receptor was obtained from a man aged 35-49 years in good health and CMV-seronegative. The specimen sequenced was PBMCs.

CDR3 DNA: TGTGCCAGCTCACCTACCGGGACAGTGCGCAATCAGCCCCAGCATTTT. The encoded protein is CASSPTGTVRNQPQHF. The chain carries TRBV18 and TRBJ1-5; 7 bases match TRBD1. The CDR3 consists of 16 residues. V dropped 3 bases and J dropped 2; count of bases not matched to a gene: 7. Germline values: CDR1 KGHSH, CDR2 LQKENI.